This T cell receptor (beta chain) derives from a study of T cell changes during pregnancy in multiple sclerosis. The CDR3 contains 14 residues. CDR1 is MNHNS and CDR2 is SASEGT in the germline V gene. After removal of 6 bases from V and 0 bases from J, the junction contained 4 bases not matched to a gene. Profiling relied on immunoSEQ multiplex PCR, and the TCRdb table lists in-frame clones only, not all of them. This table holds under 60,000 clones, roughly 90% found once. This clone was observed a single time. The J gene is TRBJ2-7, the V gene TRBV6-1, with 8 bases fitting TRBD1. The receptor was derived from a female donor with multiple sclerosis, enrolled in a pregnancy study. Specimen: CD4+ T cells from peripheral blood mononuclear cells, collected after pregnancy. Here the CDR3 reads CASRGGQVSYEQYF. As DNA, the CDR3 is TGTGCCAGCAGAGGGGGACAGGTCTCCTACGAGCAGTACTTC.